The T cell receptor beta chain under discussion was sequenced for a study of beta chain features in type 1 diabetes. A heparinised blood draw that averaged about 100 mL was obtained once from each donor. The entirety of the isolated RNA underwent reverse transcription, so expressed TCRB transcripts were sequenced. The repertoire was sequenced with immunoSEQ multiplex PCR; TCRdb's copy has only in-frame clones and lacks some. The data contain some 410,000 clones, more than 11% of them seen just once; the ten biggest clones take up 0.035% to 0.045%. A note on this clone: Its specificity is unknown.

Findings and limits, study-wide: Highly expressing activated T cells could be over-counted with a cDNA template. A PCR bias possibly favoring shorter templates would apply equally to patients and controls.

The V and J ends lost 7 bases and 7 bases respectively, with 24 bases between them. There are 16 residues in the CDR3. CDR1 MNHEY and CDR2 SMNVEV come from the germline V gene (reference sequence). Sequenced sample: naive CD4+ T cells from blood. The J gene is TRBJ2-3, the V gene TRBV27, with TRBD2 as a possible D gene (7 bases). The source is a man in his thirties or forties in good health. CDR3 bases: TGTGCCAGCAAGGGGACTGGTGGCGGGGGCGGATATACGCAGTATTTT. Its protein is CASKGTGGGGGYTQYF.